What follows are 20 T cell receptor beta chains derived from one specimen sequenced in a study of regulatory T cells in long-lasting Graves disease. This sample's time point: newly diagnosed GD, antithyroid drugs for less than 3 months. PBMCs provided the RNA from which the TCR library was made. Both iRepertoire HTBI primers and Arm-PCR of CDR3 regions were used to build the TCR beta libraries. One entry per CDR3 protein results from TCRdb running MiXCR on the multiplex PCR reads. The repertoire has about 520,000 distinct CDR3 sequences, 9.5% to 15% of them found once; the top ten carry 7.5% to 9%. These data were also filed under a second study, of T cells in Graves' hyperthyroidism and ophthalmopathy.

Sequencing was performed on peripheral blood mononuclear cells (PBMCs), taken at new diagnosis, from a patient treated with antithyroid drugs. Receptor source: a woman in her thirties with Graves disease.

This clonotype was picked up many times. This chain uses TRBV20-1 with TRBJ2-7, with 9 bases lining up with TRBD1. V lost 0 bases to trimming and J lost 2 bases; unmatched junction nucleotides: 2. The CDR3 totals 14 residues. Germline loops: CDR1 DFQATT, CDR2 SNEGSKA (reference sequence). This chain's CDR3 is CSAREGTGTYEQYF. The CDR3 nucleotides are TGCAGTGCTAGAGAGGGGACAGGGACCTACGAGCAGTACTTC.

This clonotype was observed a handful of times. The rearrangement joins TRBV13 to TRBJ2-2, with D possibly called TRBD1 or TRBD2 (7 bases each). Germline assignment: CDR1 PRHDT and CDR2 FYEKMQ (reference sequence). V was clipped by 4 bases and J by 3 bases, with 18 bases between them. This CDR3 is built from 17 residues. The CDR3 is CASSSYGQAGDTGELFF. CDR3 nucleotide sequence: TGTGCCAGCAGCTCTTACGGACAGGCGGGGGACACCGGGGAGCTGTTTTTT.

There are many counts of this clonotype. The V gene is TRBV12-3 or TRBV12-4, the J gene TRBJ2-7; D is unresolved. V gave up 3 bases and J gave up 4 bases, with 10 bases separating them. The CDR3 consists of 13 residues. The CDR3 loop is CASSFGPYYEQYF. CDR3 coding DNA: TGTGCCAGCAGTTTCGGACCTTATTACGAGCAGTACTTC.

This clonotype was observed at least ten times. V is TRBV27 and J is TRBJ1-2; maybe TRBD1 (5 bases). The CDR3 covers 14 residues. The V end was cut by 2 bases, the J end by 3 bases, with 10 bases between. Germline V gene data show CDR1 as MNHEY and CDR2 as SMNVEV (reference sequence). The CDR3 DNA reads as TGTGCCAGCAGTTTAGGGGGGTCGCACTATGGCTACACCTTC. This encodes CASSLGGSHYGYTF.

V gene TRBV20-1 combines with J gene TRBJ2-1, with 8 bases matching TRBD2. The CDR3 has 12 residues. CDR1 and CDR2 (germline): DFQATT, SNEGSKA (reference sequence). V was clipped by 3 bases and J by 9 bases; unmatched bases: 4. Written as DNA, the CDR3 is TGCAGTGCTAGCGGGGGGGTTGGTGAGCAGTTCTTC. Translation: CSASGGVGEQFF.

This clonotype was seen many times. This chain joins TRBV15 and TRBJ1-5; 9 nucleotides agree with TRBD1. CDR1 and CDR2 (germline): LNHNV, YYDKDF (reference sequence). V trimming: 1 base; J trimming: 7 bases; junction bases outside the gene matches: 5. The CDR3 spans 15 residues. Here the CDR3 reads CATSRGQGERQPQHF. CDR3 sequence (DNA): TGTGCCACCAGCAGAGGACAGGGGGAGCGGCAGCCCCAGCATTTT. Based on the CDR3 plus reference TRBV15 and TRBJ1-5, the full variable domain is DAMVIQNPRYQVTQFGKPVTLSCSQTLNHNVMYWYQQKSSQAPKLLFHYYDKDFNNEADTPDNFQSRRPNTSFCFLDIRSPGLGDTAMYLCATSRGQGERQPQHFGDGTRLSIL.

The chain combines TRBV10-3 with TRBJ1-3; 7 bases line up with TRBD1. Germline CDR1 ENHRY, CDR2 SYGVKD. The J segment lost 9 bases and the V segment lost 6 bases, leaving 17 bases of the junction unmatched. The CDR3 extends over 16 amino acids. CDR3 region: CAIRDTPGTAESTIYF. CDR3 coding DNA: TGTGCCATCAGGGATACCCCCGGGACAGCTGAGAGCACCATATATTTT.

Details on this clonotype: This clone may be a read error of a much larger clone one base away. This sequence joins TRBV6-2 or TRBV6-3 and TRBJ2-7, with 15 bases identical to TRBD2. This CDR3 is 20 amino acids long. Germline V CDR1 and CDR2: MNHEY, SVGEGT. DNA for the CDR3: TGTGCCAGCAGCCGCCTTACCGGGACTAGCGGGAGGCGAACCTCCTACGATCAGTACTTC. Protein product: CASSRLTGTSGRRTSYDQYF.

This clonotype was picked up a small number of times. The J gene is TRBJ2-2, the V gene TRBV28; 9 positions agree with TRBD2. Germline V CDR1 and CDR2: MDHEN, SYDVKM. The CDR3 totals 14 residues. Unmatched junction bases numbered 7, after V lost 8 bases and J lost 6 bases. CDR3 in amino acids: CASGVAGDSGELFF. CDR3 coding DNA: TGTGCCAGCGGCGTAGCGGGAGATTCCGGGGAGCTGTTTTTT.

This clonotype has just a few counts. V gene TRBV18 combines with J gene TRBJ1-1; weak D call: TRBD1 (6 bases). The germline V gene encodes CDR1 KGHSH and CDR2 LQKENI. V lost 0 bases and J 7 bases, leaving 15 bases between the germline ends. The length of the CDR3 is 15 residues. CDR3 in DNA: TGTGCCAGCTCACCACCGGGGGGGCCATGGGGTGAAGCTTTCTTT. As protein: CASSPPGGPWGEAFF.

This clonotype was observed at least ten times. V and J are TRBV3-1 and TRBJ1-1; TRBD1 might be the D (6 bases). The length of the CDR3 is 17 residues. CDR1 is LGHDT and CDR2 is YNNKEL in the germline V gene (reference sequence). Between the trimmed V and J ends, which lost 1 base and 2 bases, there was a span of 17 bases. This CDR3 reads CASSQGVWGHLNTEAFF. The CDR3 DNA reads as TGTGCCAGCAGCCAAGGGGTATGGGGACACTTAAACACTGAAGCTTTCTTT. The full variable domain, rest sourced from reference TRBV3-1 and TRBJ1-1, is DTAVSQTPKYLVTQMGNDKSIKCEQNLGHDTMYWYKQDSKKFLKIMFSYNNKELIINETVPNRFSPKSPDKAHLNLHINSLELGDSAVYFCASSQGVWGHLNTEAFFGQGTRLTVV.

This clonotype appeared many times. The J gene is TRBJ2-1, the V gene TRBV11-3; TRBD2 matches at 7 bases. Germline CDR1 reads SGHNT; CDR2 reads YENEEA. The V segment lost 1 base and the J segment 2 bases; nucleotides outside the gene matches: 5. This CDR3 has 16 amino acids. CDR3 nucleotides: TGTGCCAGCAGCTTAGCCTTCAGCGGGACCTACAATGAGCAGTTCTTC. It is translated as CASSLAFSGTYNEQFF.

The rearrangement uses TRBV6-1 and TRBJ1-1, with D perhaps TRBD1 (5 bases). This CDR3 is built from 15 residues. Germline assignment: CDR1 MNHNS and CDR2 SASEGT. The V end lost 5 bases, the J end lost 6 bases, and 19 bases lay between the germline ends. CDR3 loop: CASSPQRRGVAEAFF. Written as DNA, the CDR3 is TGTGCCAGCAGTCCTCAACGACGGGGGGTTGCTGAAGCTTTCTTT.

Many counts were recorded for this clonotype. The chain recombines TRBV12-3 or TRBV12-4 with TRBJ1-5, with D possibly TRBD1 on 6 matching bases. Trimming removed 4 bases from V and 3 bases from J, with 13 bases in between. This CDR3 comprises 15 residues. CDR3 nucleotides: TGTGCCAGCAGTTCTCAACAGGGAATCAATCAGCCCCAGCATTTT. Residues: CASSSQQGINQPQHF.

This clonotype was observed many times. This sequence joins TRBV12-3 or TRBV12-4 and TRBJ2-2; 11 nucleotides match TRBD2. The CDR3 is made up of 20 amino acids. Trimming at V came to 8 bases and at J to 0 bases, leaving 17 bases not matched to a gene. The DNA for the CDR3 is TGTGCCAGCGGTCCCCTCCCGACTAGCGGGGCCAGAGCGAACACCGGGGAGCTGTTTTTT. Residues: CASGPLPTSGARANTGELFF.

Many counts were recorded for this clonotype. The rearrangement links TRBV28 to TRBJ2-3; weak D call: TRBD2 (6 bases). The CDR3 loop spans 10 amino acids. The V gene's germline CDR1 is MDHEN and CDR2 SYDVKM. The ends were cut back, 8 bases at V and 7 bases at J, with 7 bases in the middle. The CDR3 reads CASGGNTQYF. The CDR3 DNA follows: TGTGCCAGCGGGGGGAATACGCAGTATTTT. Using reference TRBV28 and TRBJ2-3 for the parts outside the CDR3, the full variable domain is DVKVTQSSRYLVKRTGEKVFLECVQDMDHENMFWYRQDPGLGLRLIYFSYDVKMKEKGDIPEGYSVSREKKERFSLILESASTNQTSMYLCASGGNTQYFGPGTRLTVL.

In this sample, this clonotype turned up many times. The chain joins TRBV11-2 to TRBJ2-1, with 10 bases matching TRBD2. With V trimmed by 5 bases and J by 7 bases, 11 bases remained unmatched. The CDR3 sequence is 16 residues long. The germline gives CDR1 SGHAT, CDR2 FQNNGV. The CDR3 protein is CASSDFSGRTSNEQFF. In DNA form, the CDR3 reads TGTGCCAGCAGCGATTTTAGCGGGAGGACCTCTAATGAGCAGTTCTTC.

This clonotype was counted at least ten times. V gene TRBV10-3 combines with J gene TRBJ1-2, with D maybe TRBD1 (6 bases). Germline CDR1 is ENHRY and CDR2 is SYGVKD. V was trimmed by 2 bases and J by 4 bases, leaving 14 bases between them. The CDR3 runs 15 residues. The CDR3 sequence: CAISEPRTAAYGYTF. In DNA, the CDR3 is TGTGCCATCAGTGAGCCACGGACAGCAGCCTATGGCTACACCTTC.

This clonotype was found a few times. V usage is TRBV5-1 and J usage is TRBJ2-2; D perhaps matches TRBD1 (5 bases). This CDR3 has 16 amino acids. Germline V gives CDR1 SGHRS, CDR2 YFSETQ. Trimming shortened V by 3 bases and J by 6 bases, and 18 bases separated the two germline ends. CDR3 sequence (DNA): TGCGCCAGCAGCTCGAAAGGGGATGCAAGGGCCGGGGAGCTGTTTTTT. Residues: CASSSKGDARAGELFF.

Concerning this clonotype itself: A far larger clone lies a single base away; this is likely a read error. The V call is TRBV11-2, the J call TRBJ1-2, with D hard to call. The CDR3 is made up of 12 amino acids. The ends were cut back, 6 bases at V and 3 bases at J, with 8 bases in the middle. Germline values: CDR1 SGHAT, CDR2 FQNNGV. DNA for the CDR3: TGTGCCAGCAGTTTATCTGACTATGGCTACACCTTC. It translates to CASSLSDYGYTF.